These 9 T cell receptor beta chains were all obtained from the same sample, sequenced in a study of T cells in Graves' hyperthyroidism and ophthalmopathy. It was RNA transcripts that yielded the amplified TCR beta CDR3 regions. First-round RT-PCR targeting the TCR CDR3 was performed with the HTBI primer set. TCRdb recomputed calls from the multiplex PCR reads with MiXCR, one row per CDR3 protein. This sample has 250,000 to 300,000 distinct CDR3 sequences; about 14% occur once, and the top ten carry about an eighth. Sequencing was performed on blood. These receptor sequences come from a woman aged 40 to 55 with Graves' hyperthyroidism that later progressed to Graves' ophthalmopathy.

This clonotype was seen repeatedly, ten times or more. The V gene is TRBV18, the J gene TRBJ1-2, with 9 bases identical to TRBD1. The V segment lost 4 bases and the J segment 4 bases; nucleotides outside the gene matches: 4. This CDR3 is built from 14 residues. Per germline, CDR1 KGHSH and CDR2 LQKENI. The CDR3 protein is CASSLGQGLYGYTF. Written as DNA, the CDR3 is TGTGCCAGCTCACTGGGACAGGGCCTCTATGGCTACACCTTC.

This clonotype was counted between two and nine times. At one end the junction does not follow the germline gene, possibly because of a read error. This chain uses TRBV27 with TRBJ1-6, with D hard to call. This CDR3 is built from 12 residues. The V gene's germline CDR1 is MNHEY and CDR2 SMNVEV (reference sequence). Here the CDR3 DNA reads TGTGCCAGCAGACACTATAATTCACCCATCCACTTT. Its protein product is CASRHYNSPIHF.

In regard to this clonotype: With a much larger clone just one base away, this may be a read error. The gene calls are TRBV5-6 and TRBJ1-1, with no clear D. CDR1 and CDR2 from the germline V gene are SGHDT and YYEEEE. The CDR3 contains 15 residues. Trimming took 3 bases from V and 0 from J, leaving 12 bases between them. The CDR3 DNA reads TGTGCCAGCAGCTCGGATTCCATCATGAACACTGAAGCTTTCTTT. The encoded protein is CASSSDSIMNTEAFF.

In its sample, this clonotype was seen many times. V is TRBV6-1 and J is TRBJ1-1; possibly TRBD1 for D (5 bases). The CDR3 has 16 amino acids. Germline V CDR1 and CDR2: MNHNS, SASEGT. Trimming cost V 9 bases and J 1 base, with 21 bases left between them. The CDR3 sequence is CASSYYGRGENTEAFF. CDR3 DNA sequence: TGTGCCAGTAGTTACTATGGAAGGGGTGAGAACACTGAAGCTTTCTTT.

This chain uses TRBV2 with TRBJ1-2; D is ambiguous. This CDR3 comprises 13 residues. Germline V gene data show CDR1 as SNHLY and CDR2 as FYNNEI. The ends were cut back, 2 bases at V and 4 bases at J, with 8 bases in the middle. Here the CDR3 reads CASSERKTYGYTF. CDR3 DNA sequence: TGTGCCAGCAGTGAACGAAAGACCTATGGCTACACCTTC.

J is TRBJ2-5 and V is TRBV24-1, with 8 bases lining up with TRBD1. This CDR3 region has 15 residues. Germline lookup yields CDR1 KGHDR and CDR2 SFDVKD. J lost 5 bases, V lost 4 bases, and 8 bases had no gene match. The CDR3 coding sequence is TGTGCCACCAGTGACCCGACAGGGGAGCGGGAGACCCAGTACTTC. It codes for CATSDPTGERETQYF.

Concerning this clonotype: A much larger clone lies one base from this, so it may be a read error. This sequence joins TRBV4-1 and TRBJ1-2; D unclear. The CDR3 spans 16 residues. Germline CDR1 is MGHRA and CDR2 is YSYEKL. Trimming took 2 bases from V and 6 from J, leaving 19 bases between them. CDR3 in amino acids: CASSQRATNLPHGYTF. Here the CDR3 DNA reads TGCGCCAGCAGCCAAAGAGCGACAAACCTTCCCCATGGCTACACCTTC.

Points on this clonotype: A much larger clone differs from this one at a single base, so this may be a read error. The V gene is TRBV6-1, the J gene TRBJ2-3; 8 bases align to TRBD1. The germline gives CDR1 MNHNS, CDR2 SASEGT. The length of the CDR3 is 15 residues. As DNA, the CDR3 is TGTGCCAGCAGTCCCCGGACAGGGCGCACAGATATGCAGTATTTT. As protein: CASSPRTGRTDMQYF.

The rearrangement links TRBV7-9 to TRBJ2-2; unclear D gene. The CDR3 totals 15 residues. Per the germline V gene, CDR1 is SEHNR and CDR2 is FQNEAQ (reference sequence). V gave up 7 bases and J gave up 1 base, with 13 bases separating them. The CDR3, as DNA: TGTGCCAGCAACTCAATGTCGGGGAACACCGGGGAGCTGTTTTTT. Residues: CASNSMSGNTGELFF. The whole variable domain, remainder taken from reference TRBV7-9 and TRBJ2-2, is DTGVSQNPRHKITKRGQNVTFRCDPISEHNRLYWYRQTLGQGPEFLTYFQNEAQLEKSRLLSDRFSAERPKGSFSTLEIQRTEQGDSAMYLCASNSMSGNTGELFFGEGSRLTVL.